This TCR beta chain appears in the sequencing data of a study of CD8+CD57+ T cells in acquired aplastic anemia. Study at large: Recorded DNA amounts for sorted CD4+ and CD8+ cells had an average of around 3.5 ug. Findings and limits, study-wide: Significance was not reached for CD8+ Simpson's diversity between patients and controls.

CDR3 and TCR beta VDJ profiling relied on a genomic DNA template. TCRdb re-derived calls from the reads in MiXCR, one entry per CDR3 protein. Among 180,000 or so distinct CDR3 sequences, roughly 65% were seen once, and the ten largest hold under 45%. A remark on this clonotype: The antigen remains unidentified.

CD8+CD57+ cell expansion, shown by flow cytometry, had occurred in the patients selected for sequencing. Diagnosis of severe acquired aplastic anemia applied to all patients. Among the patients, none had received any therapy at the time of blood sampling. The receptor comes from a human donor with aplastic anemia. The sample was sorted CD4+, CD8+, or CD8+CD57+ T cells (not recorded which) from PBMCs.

CDR3 sequence: CASSFRDKVANTEAFF. In DNA, the CDR3 is TGTGCCAGCAGCTTCCGGGACAAAGTTGCGAACACTGAAGCTTTCTTT. J is TRBJ1-1 and V is TRBV7-2; possibly TRBD1 for D (6 bases). Germline CDR1 and CDR2: SGHTA and FQGNSA. CDR3 length: 16 amino acids. V was cut by 3 bases and J by 1 base, with 15 bases left in between.